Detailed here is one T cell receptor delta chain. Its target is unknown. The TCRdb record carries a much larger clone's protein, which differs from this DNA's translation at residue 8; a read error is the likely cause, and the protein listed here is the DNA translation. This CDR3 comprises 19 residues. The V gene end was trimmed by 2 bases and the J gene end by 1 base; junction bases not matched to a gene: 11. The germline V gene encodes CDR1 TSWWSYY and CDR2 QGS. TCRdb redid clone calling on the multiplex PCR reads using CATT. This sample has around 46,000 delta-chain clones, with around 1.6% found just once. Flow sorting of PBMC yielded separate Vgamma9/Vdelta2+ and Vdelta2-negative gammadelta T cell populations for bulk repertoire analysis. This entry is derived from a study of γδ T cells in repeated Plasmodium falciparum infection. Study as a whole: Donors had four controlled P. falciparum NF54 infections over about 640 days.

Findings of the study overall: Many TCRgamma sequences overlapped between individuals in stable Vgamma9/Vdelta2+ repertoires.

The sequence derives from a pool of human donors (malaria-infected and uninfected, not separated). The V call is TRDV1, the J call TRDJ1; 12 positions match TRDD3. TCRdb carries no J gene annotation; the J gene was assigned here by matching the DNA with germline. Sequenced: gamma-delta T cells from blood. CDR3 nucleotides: TGTGCTCTTGGGGAAACCCGAAGCTGGGGGATACGCGGCACCGATAAACTCATCTTT. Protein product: CALGETRSWGIRGTDKLIF.